The 27 T cell receptor beta chains below all came from one sample that was sequenced in a study of shared clonotypes between healthy human individuals. Libraries were prepared by immunoSEQ multiplex PCR; TCRdb keeps only in-frame clonotypes and omits some of them. This repertoire shows 780,000 or so clones, just under 75% found once; its top ten account for under 2%. The specimen was memory CD4+ T cells sorted from blood. Stated subset: CD45RA-negative fraction. These receptors originate from a woman in her thirties in good health.

The V call is TRBV21-1, the J call TRBJ2-7; whether TRBD1, the table's D call, matches the DNA was not checked. TRBV21-1 has pseudogene status. The CDR3 contains 15 residues. The chain's CDR3 is CASSKTGGDQYEQYF. DNA for the CDR3: TGTGCCAGCAGCAAAACAGGGGGGGATCAGTACGAGCAGTACTTC.

The chain is built from TRBV14 and TRBJ1-1; no firm D call. V was clipped by 5 bases and J by 3 bases, with 13 bases between them. The CDR3 is 14 residues long. CDR1 is SGHDN and CDR2 is FVKESK in the germline V gene. The CDR3 DNA reads as TGTGCCAGCAGCTTTCGACCGGGGTACACTGAAGCTTTCTTT. Protein: CASSFRPGYTEAFF.

The gene calls are TRBV21-1 and TRBJ2-7; the table assigns TRBD2, which was not confirmed against the DNA. TRBV21-1 is described as a pseudogene. This CDR3 has 15 residues. The CDR3 nucleotides read TGTGCCAGCAGCAAAGACCGCGGGACCGCCTACGAGCAGTACTTC. This sequence encodes CASSKDRGTAYEQYF.

This chain uses TRBV10-2 with TRBJ2-7; no clear D gene. This CDR3 has 13 amino acids. Trimming took 3 bases from V and 2 from J, leaving 8 bases between them. The germline CDR1 and CDR2 sequences are WSHSY and SAAADI. The CDR3 region has the DNA TGCGCCAGCAGTGATCCCCCCCCCTACGAGCAGTACTTC. This gives the protein CASSDPPPYEQYF.

About this clone: This same CDR3 is encoded by further DNA sequences in the sample. The CDR3 spells CASSLRGWIYGYTF. Here the CDR3 DNA reads TGTGCCAGCAGTTTACGGGGGTGGATCTATGGCTACACCTTC. The rearrangement links TRBV28 to TRBJ1-2, with a weak D call TRBD1 (5 bases). V dropped 2 bases and J dropped 4 bases, with 11 bases sitting between them. The CDR3 contains 14 residues. CDR1 is MDHEN and CDR2 is SYDVKM in the germline V gene.

The CDR3 nucleotides are TGTGCCAGCAGACTAAGGACAGGGTCAAATGAAAAACTGTTTTTT. This codes for CASRLRTGSNEKLFF. The rearrangement links TRBV2 to TRBJ1-4; 8 bases are a match to TRBD1. The CDR3 is 15 amino acids. Trimming removed 6 bases from V and 5 bases from J; junction bases left unmatched: 8. Germline CDR1 and CDR2: SNHLY and FYNNEI. Combining the CDR3 with reference TRBV2 and TRBJ1-4 gives the whole variable domain EPEVTQTPSHQVTQMGQEVILRCVPISNHLYFYWYRQILGQKVEFLVSFYNNEISEKSEIFDDQFSVERPDGSNFTLKIRSTKLEDSAMYFCASRLRTGSNEKLFFGSGTQLSVL.

The table lists this clone with a few counts. J is TRBJ2-2 and V is TRBV28; a weak D match, TRBD1 (6 bases). V lost 7 bases and J lost 5, with 17 bases in between. The V gene's germline CDR1 is MDHEN and CDR2 SYDVKM. The CDR3 sequence is 15 residues long. The CDR3 protein is CASKPESTGTGELFF. The CDR3, as DNA: TGTGCCAGCAAGCCGGAATCAACAGGGACCGGGGAGCTGTTTTTT.

This chain connects TRBV7-8 to TRBJ2-1; 8 nucleotides align to TRBD2. With 2 bases clipped from V and 3 bases from J, the junction kept 6 bases outside the gene matches. The CDR3 has 16 residues. Germline CDR1 and CDR2: SGHVS and FQNEAQ. CDR3 residues: CASSLKREMVYNEQFF. CDR3 in DNA: TGTGCCAGCAGCTTAAAGCGGGAGATGGTCTACAATGAGCAGTTCTTC. The full variable domain, in which reference TRBV7-8 and TRBJ2-1 provide the parts outside the CDR3, is GAGVSQSPRYKVAKRGQDVALRCDPISGHVSLFWYQQALGQGPEFLTYFQNEAQLDKSGLPSDRFFAERPEGSVSTLKIQRTQQEDSAVYLCASSLKREMVYNEQFFGPGTRLTVL.

The chain links TRBV7-8 to TRBJ2-7; D call uncertain. Germline lookup yields CDR1 SGHVS and CDR2 FQNEAQ. The CDR3 totals 11 residues. Deletions cut 4 bases from V and 4 bases from J, with 5 bases between. CDR3 nucleotide sequence: TGTGCCAGCAGCTCCCAATACGAGCAGTACTTC. It specifies CASSSQYEQYF.

This clone was found once. The J gene is TRBJ1-4, the V gene TRBV5-4; a possible D gene is TRBD1 (5 bases). The V end lost 0 bases, the J end lost 4 bases, and 16 bases lay between the germline ends. The CDR3 runs to 17 residues. The germline gives CDR1 SGHNT, CDR2 YYREEE (reference sequence). The CDR3 DNA is TGTGCCAGCAGCTTGGTGGGTGCGGGCAGGGATAATGAAAAACTGTTTTTT. Protein product: CASSLVGAGRDNEKLFF. Together with reference TRBV5-4 and TRBJ1-4, the CDR3 gives the full variable domain: ETGVTQSPTHLIKTRGQQVTLRCSSQSGHNTVSWYQQALGQGPQFIFQYYREEENGRGNFPPRFSGLQFPNYSSELNVNALELDDSALYLCASSLVGAGRDNEKLFFGSGTQLSVL.

This clone was seen just once. This chain joins TRBV6-1 and TRBJ1-1; no firm D call. V was clipped by 3 bases and J by 7 bases, with 6 bases between them. The CDR3 length is 11 residues. Looked up from germline, CDR1 is MNHNS and CDR2 is SASEGT. The CDR3 here is CASSDVFEAFF. The CDR3 nucleotides are TGTGCCAGCAGTGACGTATTTGAAGCTTTCTTT.

The V gene is TRBV28, the J gene TRBJ2-3; D gene unclear. The CDR3 runs to 13 residues. V gave up 3 bases and J gave up 0 bases, with 4 bases separating them. Germline V CDR1 and CDR2: MDHEN, SYDVKM. CDR3 DNA sequence: TGTGCCAGCAGTTTGCAGAGCACAGATACGCAGTATTTT. It specifies CASSLQSTDTQYF.

This sequence joins TRBV28 and TRBJ2-1, with 11 nucleotides matching TRBD2. J was trimmed by 3 bases and V by 4 bases; bases with no gene match: 5. The CDR3 totals 16 residues. Germline assignment: CDR1 MDHEN and CDR2 SYDVKM. As DNA, the CDR3 is TGTGCCAGCAGTTCCGGGACTAGCGGAAACTACAATGAGCAGTTCTTC. Translation: CASSSGTSGNYNEQFF.

The chain has TRBV5-4 and TRBJ2-1; tentatively, D is TRBD2 (6 bases). In germline, CDR1 is SGHNT, CDR2 YYREEE (reference sequence). The germline V and J ends were trimmed by 0 bases and 4 bases, with 17 bases remaining between them. The CDR3 sequence is 17 residues long. CDR3 sequence (DNA): TGTGCCAGCAGCTTGGCGGCGGGGCGGAGGCGATACAATGAGCAGTTCTTC. Translation: CASSLAAGRRRYNEQFF.

The CDR3 DNA reads as TGTGCCAGCAGCTTGGATCGGGGTGGGATCTCCTACAATGAGCAGTTCTTC. It encodes CASSLDRGGISYNEQFF. The chain joins TRBV5-8 to TRBJ2-1, with D possibly TRBD2 on 5 matching bases. Germline-derived CDR1 and CDR2 are SGHTS and YDEGEE. This CDR3 is built from 17 residues. V was trimmed by 0 bases and J by 0 bases, leaving 13 bases between them.

This chain uses TRBV7-9 with TRBJ1-5, with 8 bases lining up with TRBD1. J lost 4 bases, V lost 5 bases, and 4 bases had no gene match. Germline assignment: CDR1 SEHNR and CDR2 FQNEAQ (reference sequence). This CDR3 spans 14 amino acids. The CDR3 loop reads CASSKGQDNQPQHF. CDR3 sequence (DNA): TGTGCCAGCAGCAAGGGACAGGATAATCAGCCCCAGCATTTT. The entire variable domain, with the rest obtained from reference TRBV7-9 and TRBJ1-5, is as follows: DTGVSQNPRHKITKRGQNVTFRCDPISEHNRLYWYRQTLGQGPEFLTYFQNEAQLEKSRLLSDRFSAERPKGSFSTLEIQRTEQGDSAMYLCASSKGQDNQPQHFGDGTRLSIL.

The gene calls are TRBV7-9 and TRBJ1-2, with unresolved D. CDR1 is SEHNR and CDR2 is FQNEAQ in the germline V gene (reference sequence). V dropped 2 bases and J dropped 4 bases, with 14 bases sitting between them. This CDR3 region has 15 residues. This chain's CDR3 is CASSLLSGKGYGYTF. CDR3 nucleotides: TGTGCCAGCAGCTTATTATCGGGGAAGGGCTATGGCTACACCTTC.

This clone occurred once. A far larger clone is one base from this, pointing to a likely read error. Other DNA sequences in the sample encode the same CDR3. The rearrangement joins TRBV7-9 to TRBJ2-7; D remains unclear. Germline values: CDR1 SEHNR, CDR2 FQNEAQ (reference sequence). The ends were cut back, 1 base at V and 2 bases at J, with 9 bases in the middle. This CDR3 is 14 amino acids long. The CDR3 here is CASSLVGGPYEQYF. The CDR3 DNA follows: TGTGCCAGCAGCTTAGTGGGCGGCCCCTACGAGCAGTACTTC.

This chain links TRBV5-4 with TRBJ2-5, with D hard to call. Trimming stripped 0 bases from V and 5 bases from J, with 8 bases between. This CDR3 region has 13 residues. Germline CDR1 is SGHNT and CDR2 is YYREEE (reference sequence). The CDR3 nucleotides are TGTGCCAGCAGCTTGGATCTGGGGGAGACCCAGTACTTC. This translates into CASSLDLGETQYF.

V and J are TRBV6-5 and TRBJ2-7; weak D call: TRBD2 (6 bases). This CDR3 is built from 13 residues. V was shortened by 5 bases and J by 3 bases, with 11 bases between the two germline ends. From germline, CDR1 is MNHEY and CDR2 SVGAGI. The CDR3 sequence: CASSRDSRYEQYF. Written as DNA, the CDR3 is TGTGCCAGCAGTCGGGACTCCCGCTACGAGCAGTACTTC.

The chain employs TRBV6-5 and TRBJ1-5; no firm D call. Trimming removed 6 bases from V and 0 bases from J, with 6 bases in between. CDR1 MNHEY and CDR2 SVGAGI come from the germline V gene. There are 13 residues in the CDR3. The CDR3 nucleotides read TGTGCCAGCAGGACTTATAGCAATCAGCCCCAGCATTTT. As protein: CASRTYSNQPQHF.

V is TRBV18 and J is TRBJ2-5; D is unclear. The CDR3 covers 15 residues. The ends were cut back, 6 bases at V and 3 bases at J, with 17 bases in the middle. From germline, CDR1 is KGHSH and CDR2 LQKENI. CDR3 loop: CASSPVQVSEETQYF. Written as DNA, the CDR3 is TGTGCCAGCTCCCCTGTTCAGGTTTCCGAAGAGACCCAGTACTTC.

This clone has a count of ten or more. The chain couples TRBV14 to TRBJ1-2; perhaps TRBD1 as D (5 bases). Germline lookup yields CDR1 SGHDN and CDR2 FVKESK. V gave up 1 base and J gave up 14 bases, with 20 bases separating them. The CDR3 contains 14 residues. The CDR3 DNA reads TGTGCCAGCAGCCAAGCGAATGACAGAGCCGGGGGAACCTTC. Its protein is CASSQANDRAGGTF.

V gene TRBV28 combines with J gene TRBJ2-3; either TRBD1 or TRBD2 may supply D (5 bases each). CDR3 length: 17 residues. Germline V gene sequence: CDR1 MDHEN, CDR2 SYDVKM. V was cut by 6 bases and J by 5 bases, with 24 bases left in between. In DNA, the CDR3 is TGTGCCAGCAGGCCCCCTCCCGGGACCCCAAAGATAGATACGCAGTATTTT. This translates into CASRPPPGTPKIDTQYF.

This clone was seen repeatedly, ten times or more. V gene TRBV19 combines with J gene TRBJ2-2; unclear D gene. Trimming removed 4 bases from V and 1 base from J, with 7 bases in between. Germline V gene lookup returns CDR1 LNHDA and CDR2 SQIVND (reference sequence). This CDR3 spans 14 amino acids. The CDR3 sequence: CASSTSRNTGELFF. In DNA, the CDR3 is TGTGCCAGTAGTACTTCAAGGAACACCGGGGAGCTGTTTTTT.

The chain employs TRBV6-1 and TRBJ2-7; no clear D gene. The CDR3 loop spans 15 amino acids. Germline V gene lookup returns CDR1 MNHNS and CDR2 SASEGT. Trimming pared 3 bases from V and 1 base from J, leaving 13 bases between. The CDR3 DNA follows: TGTGCCAGCAGTGAGGGGTTGGGCCCATCCTACGAGCAGTACTTC. Amino acid sequence: CASSEGLGPSYEQYF.

This chain uses TRBV28 with TRBJ1-2; weak D call: TRBD1 (5 bases). Germline V lookup: CDR1 MDHEN, CDR2 SYDVKM. The CDR3 is made up of 14 amino acids. V was clipped by 10 bases and J by 5 bases, with 20 bases between them. This chain's CDR3 is CATQEADSPYGYTF. CDR3 coding DNA: TGTGCCACCCAAGAAGCCGACAGTCCGTATGGCTACACCTTC.